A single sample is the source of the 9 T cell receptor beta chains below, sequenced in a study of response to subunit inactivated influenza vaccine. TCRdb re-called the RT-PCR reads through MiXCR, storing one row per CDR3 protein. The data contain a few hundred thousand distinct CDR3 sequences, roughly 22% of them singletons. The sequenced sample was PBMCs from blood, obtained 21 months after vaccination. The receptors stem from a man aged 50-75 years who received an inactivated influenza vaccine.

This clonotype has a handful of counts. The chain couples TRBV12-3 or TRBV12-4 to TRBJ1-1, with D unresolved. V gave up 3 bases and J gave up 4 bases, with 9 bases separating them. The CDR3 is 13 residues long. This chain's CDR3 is CASSFLPATEAFF. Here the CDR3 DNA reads TGTGCCAGCAGTTTCCTACCTGCCACTGAAGCTTTCTTT.

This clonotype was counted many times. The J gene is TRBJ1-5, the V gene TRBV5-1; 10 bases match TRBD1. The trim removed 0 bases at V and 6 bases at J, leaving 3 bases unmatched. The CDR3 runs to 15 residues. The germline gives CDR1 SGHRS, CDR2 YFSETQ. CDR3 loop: CASSLGQGAGQPQHF. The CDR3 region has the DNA TGCGCCAGCAGCTTGGGACAGGGGGCGGGTCAGCCCCAGCATTTT.

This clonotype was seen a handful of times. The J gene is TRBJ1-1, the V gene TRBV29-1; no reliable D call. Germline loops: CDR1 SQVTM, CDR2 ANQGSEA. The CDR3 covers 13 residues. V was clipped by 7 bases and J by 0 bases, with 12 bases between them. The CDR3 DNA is TGCAGCGCCAAGGGCCGTATGAACACTGAAGCTTTCTTT. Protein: CSAKGRMNTEAFF.

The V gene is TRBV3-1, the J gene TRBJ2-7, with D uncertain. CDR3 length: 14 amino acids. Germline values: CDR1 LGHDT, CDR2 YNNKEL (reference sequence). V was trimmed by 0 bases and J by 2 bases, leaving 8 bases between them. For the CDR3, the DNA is TGTGCCAGCAGCCAAGATCCTTATACCTACGAGCAGTACTTC. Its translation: CASSQDPYTYEQYF.

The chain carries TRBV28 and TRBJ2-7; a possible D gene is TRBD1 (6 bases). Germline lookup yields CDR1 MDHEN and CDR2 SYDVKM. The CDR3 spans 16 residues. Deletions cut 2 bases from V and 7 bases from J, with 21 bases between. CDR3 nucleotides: TGTGCCAGCAGTTTACTTGCCCTCAACTCAAGGGGGGAGCAGTACTTC. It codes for CASSLLALNSRGEQYF.

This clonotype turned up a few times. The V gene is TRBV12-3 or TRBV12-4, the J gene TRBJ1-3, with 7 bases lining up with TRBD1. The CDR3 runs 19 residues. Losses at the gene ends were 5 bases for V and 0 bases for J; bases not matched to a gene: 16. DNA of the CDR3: TGTGCCAGCAGTCCCTCGGGCCCCCGGACAGGCGACTCTGGAAACACCATATATTTT. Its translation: CASSPSGPRTGDSGNTIYF.

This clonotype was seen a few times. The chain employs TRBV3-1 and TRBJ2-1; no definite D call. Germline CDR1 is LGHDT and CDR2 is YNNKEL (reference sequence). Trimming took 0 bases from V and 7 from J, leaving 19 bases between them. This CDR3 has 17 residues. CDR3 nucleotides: TGTGCCAGCAGCCAAGATCGACACGCCGGATTGAGGAATGAGCAGTTCTTC. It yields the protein CASSQDRHAGLRNEQFF.

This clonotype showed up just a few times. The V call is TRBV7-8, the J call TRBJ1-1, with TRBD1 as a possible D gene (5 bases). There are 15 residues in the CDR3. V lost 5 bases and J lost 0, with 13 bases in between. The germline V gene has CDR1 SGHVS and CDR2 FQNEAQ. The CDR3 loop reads CASSPRQKLNTEAFF. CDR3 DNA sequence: TGTGCCAGCAGCCCGCGACAGAAATTGAACACTGAAGCTTTCTTT.

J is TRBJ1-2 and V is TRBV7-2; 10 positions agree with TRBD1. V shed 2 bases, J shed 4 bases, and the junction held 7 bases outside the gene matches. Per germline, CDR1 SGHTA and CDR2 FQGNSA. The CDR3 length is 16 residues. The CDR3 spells CASSLLGQGPSYGYTF. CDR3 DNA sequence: TGTGCCAGCAGCTTATTGGGACAGGGGCCTTCCTATGGCTACACCTTC.